The rows below give T cell receptor beta chains drawn from one sample of a study of blood T cell repertoires in COVID-19. Sequenced by immunoSEQ multiplex PCR; TCRdb stores in-frame clones only, minus some. The sample consists of roughly 250,000 clones, around 82% of them appearing once. The material sequenced was peripheral blood. All receptors come from a human donor with COVID-19, enrolled during active disease. The donor label of this sample is uncertain. Each CDR3 is given with its conserved first and last residue. Each record gives: V gene, D gene, clone size, CDR3 length, J gene, CDR3 DNA, CDR3 protein. A D gene is named only where the DNA matches it firmly. Clone sizes are given selectively: once, few, many, or a class where the clone is expanded.

V gene: TRBV19; D gene: -; clone size: -; CDR3 length: 14; J gene: TRBJ1-2; CDR3 DNA: TGTGCCAGTAGTATCCTAGACAGTCCCTATGGCTACACCTTC; CDR3 protein: CASSILDSPYGYTF
V gene: TRBV10-1; D gene: TRBD2; clone size: few; CDR3 length: 17; J gene: TRBJ2-1; CDR3 DNA: TGCGCCAGCAGCAAGGGGAAGCGGGAATGGGAAAACAATGAGCAGTTCTTC; CDR3 protein: CASSKGKREWENNEQFF
V gene: TRBV7-6; D gene: TRBD2; clone size: -; CDR3 length: 15; J gene: TRBJ2-7; CDR3 DNA: TGTGCCAGCAGCTCCAGGACTAGCGCGTCCTACGAGCAGTACTTC; CDR3 protein: CASSSRTSASYEQYF
V gene: TRBV5-1; D gene: -; clone size: -; CDR3 length: 15; J gene: TRBJ1-4; CDR3 DNA: TGCGCCAGCAGCCCACAGGCTCGGTCTAATGAAAAACTGTTTTTT; CDR3 protein: CASSPQARSNEKLFF
V gene: TRBV7-9; D gene: TRBD2; clone size: -; CDR3 length: 15; J gene: TRBJ2-7; CDR3 DNA: TGTGCCAGCAGCTCTGGGACTAGCGGGAGACTTGAGCAGTACTTC; CDR3 protein: CASSSGTSGRLEQYF
V gene: TRBV28; D gene: -; clone size: -; CDR3 length: 15; J gene: TRBJ1-2; CDR3 DNA: TGTGCCAGCAGTTTTCCGGACAGCCGCCCCTATGGCTACACCTTC; CDR3 protein: CASSFPDSRPYGYTF
V gene: TRBV3-1/TRBV3-2; D gene: -; clone size: few; CDR3 length: 13; J gene: TRBJ1-1; CDR3 DNA: TGTGCCAGCAGCCAAGATGGACACACCATGACCCTTTTT; CDR3 protein: CASSQDGHTMTLF
V gene: TRBV28; D gene: TRBD1; clone size: -; CDR3 length: 14; J gene: TRBJ1-2; CDR3 DNA: TGTGCCAGCAGAACCGGACAGGGCGCCTATGGCTACACCTTC; CDR3 protein: CASRTGQGAYGYTF
V gene: TRBV11-2; D gene: -; clone size: -; CDR3 length: 15; J gene: TRBJ1-4; CDR3 DNA: TGTGCCAGCAGCTTCAGCTCGGGGTCTAATGAAAAACTGTTTTTT; CDR3 protein: CASSFSSGSNEKLFF
V gene: TRBV6-5; D gene: TRBD1; clone size: -; CDR3 length: 13; J gene: TRBJ1-2; CDR3 DNA: TGTGCCAGCAACAGGGGCGCTAACTATGGCTACACCTTC; CDR3 protein: CASNRGANYGYTF
V gene: TRBV7-2; D gene: -; clone size: -; CDR3 length: 12; J gene: TRBJ1-3; CDR3 DNA: TGTGCCAGCAGCCCAACAGGGAGGGCCATATATTTT; CDR3 protein: CASSPTGRAIYF
V gene: TRBV3-1/TRBV3-2; D gene: -; clone size: -; CDR3 length: 15; J gene: TRBJ2-3; CDR3 DNA: TGTGCCAGCAGCCAAGATCATGGGGCTAGAAATACGCAGTATTTT; CDR3 protein: CASSQDHGARNTQYF
V gene: TRBV21-1; D gene: -; clone size: -; CDR3 length: 16; J gene: TRBJ2-4; CDR3 DNA: TGTGCCAGCAGCACCGTCGCGGGACAGGGAGTTAACATTCAGTACTTC; CDR3 protein: CASSTVAGQGVNIQYF
V gene: TRBV7-2; D gene: -; clone size: -; CDR3 length: 13; J gene: TRBJ1-2; CDR3 DNA: TGTGCCAGCAGCTTAAACCCGGGGTATGGCTACACCTTC; CDR3 protein: CASSLNPGYGYTF
V gene: TRBV29-1; D gene: -; clone size: -; CDR3 length: 14; J gene: TRBJ1-3; CDR3 DNA: TGCAGCGTTGACCTGGCTGGCTCTGGAAACACCATATATTTT; CDR3 protein: CSVDLAGSGNTIYF
V gene: TRBV6-5; D gene: -; clone size: -; CDR3 length: 12; J gene: TRBJ1-1; CDR3 DNA: TGTGCCAGCAGTTACTCGAGGACTGAAGCTTTCTTT; CDR3 protein: CASSYSRTEAFF
V gene: TRBV6-2/TRBV6-3; D gene: -; clone size: few; CDR3 length: 12; J gene: TRBJ2-7; CDR3 DNA: TGTGCCAGCAGTTGGGCCTCCTACGAGCAGTACTTC; CDR3 protein: CASSWASYEQYF
V gene: TRBV19; D gene: TRBD1; clone size: -; CDR3 length: 13; J gene: TRBJ1-1; CDR3 DNA: TGTGCCAGTAGCCGGGACAGGGACACTGAAGCTTTCTTT; CDR3 protein: CASSRDRDTEAFF
V gene: TRBV7-2; D gene: TRBD2; clone size: -; CDR3 length: 15; J gene: TRBJ2-2; CDR3 DNA: TGTGCCAGCAGCTTCGTAGCGGGAGTGGCCGGGGAGCTGTTTTTT; CDR3 protein: CASSFVAGVAGELFF
V gene: TRBV7-2; D gene: -; clone size: -; CDR3 length: 15; J gene: TRBJ2-1; CDR3 DNA: TGTGCCAGCAGCTCCTCCCCCCTCTCCTACAATGAGCAGTTCTTC; CDR3 protein: CASSSSPLSYNEQFF
V gene: TRBV7-9; D gene: -; clone size: -; CDR3 length: 14; J gene: TRBJ2-2; CDR3 DNA: TGTGCCAGCAGCTTGGGACAGAACACCGGGGAGCTGTTTTTT; CDR3 protein: CASSLGQNTGELFF
V gene: TRBV5-1; D gene: TRBD2; clone size: -; CDR3 length: 16; J gene: TRBJ2-7; CDR3 DNA: TGCGCCAGCACCTCGAGGACTAGCGGGAGAACGAACGAGCAGTACTTC; CDR3 protein: CASTSRTSGRTNEQYF
V gene: TRBV6-6; D gene: -; clone size: -; CDR3 length: 16; J gene: TRBJ1-6; CDR3 DNA: TGTGCCAGCAGTCGACGGGGGGGACGGGATAATTCACCCCTCCACTTT; CDR3 protein: CASSRRGGRDNSPLHF
V gene: TRBV6-5; D gene: -; clone size: -; CDR3 length: 16; J gene: TRBJ2-2; CDR3 DNA: TGTGCCAGCAGTTACTCTCACTCCTCATTCACCGGGGAGCTGTTTTTT; CDR3 protein: CASSYSHSSFTGELFF
V gene: TRBV19; D gene: -; clone size: -; CDR3 length: 15; J gene: TRBJ1-1; CDR3 DNA: TGTGCCAGTAGCACCCTGGCGACAGGGAACACTGAAGCTTTCTTT; CDR3 protein: CASSTLATGNTEAFF
V gene: TRBV5-1; D gene: -; clone size: -; CDR3 length: 15; J gene: TRBJ2-1; CDR3 DNA: TGCGCCAGCAGCTTGGTCGTAGCGGAGTACAATGAGCAGTTCTTC; CDR3 protein: CASSLVVAEYNEQFF
V gene: TRBV6-6; D gene: TRBD1; clone size: -; CDR3 length: 14; J gene: TRBJ1-1; CDR3 DNA: TGTGCCAGCAGTTACGCAGGGGGGAACACTGAAGCTTTCTTT; CDR3 protein: CASSYAGGNTEAFF
V gene: TRBV13; D gene: TRBD1; clone size: -; CDR3 length: 16; J gene: TRBJ1-1; CDR3 DNA: TGTGCCAGCAGCTTCTCACAGGGGCGGTCGAACACTGAAGCTTTCTTT; CDR3 protein: CASSFSQGRSNTEAFF
V gene: TRBV11-1; D gene: -; clone size: -; CDR3 length: 16; J gene: TRBJ1-1; CDR3 DNA: TGTGCCAGCAGCTTAGTCCTCGGGGGAGTTAACACTGAAGCTTTCTTT; CDR3 protein: CASSLVLGGVNTEAFF
V gene: TRBV6-5; D gene: TRBD2; clone size: -; CDR3 length: 15; J gene: TRBJ2-7; CDR3 DNA: TGTGCCAGCAGTTACTCGTCTCTAGCGGCCTACGAGCAGTACTTC; CDR3 protein: CASSYSSLAAYEQYF
V gene: TRBV4-2; D gene: TRBD2; clone size: once; CDR3 length: 16; J gene: TRBJ2-1; CDR3 DNA: TGTGCCAGCAGCTCTCCGACTAGCGGGATTTTCAATGAGCAGTTCTTC; CDR3 protein: CASSSPTSGIFNEQFF
V gene: TRBV24-1; D gene: TRBD2; clone size: -; CDR3 length: 16; J gene: TRBJ2-1; CDR3 DNA: TGTGCCACCAGTGACCCGGGACTAGCGGGAGGCAATGAGCAGTTCTTC; CDR3 protein: CATSDPGLAGGNEQFF
V gene: TRBV19; D gene: -; clone size: -; CDR3 length: 14; J gene: TRBJ1-2; CDR3 DNA: TGTGCCAGTAGTATCTATGGAGACGGTCGGGGCTACACCTTC; CDR3 protein: CASSIYGDGRGYTF
V gene: TRBV5-1; D gene: TRBD2; clone size: few; CDR3 length: 14; J gene: TRBJ2-7; CDR3 DNA: TGCGCCAGCAGCTTGACTAGCGGGAGCTACGAGCAGTACTTC; CDR3 protein: CASSLTSGSYEQYF
V gene: TRBV4-3; D gene: TRBD2; clone size: -; CDR3 length: 16; J gene: TRBJ2-1; CDR3 DNA: TGCGCCAGCAGCCAGGTGGGACTAGCGGGAGAGAATGAGCAGTTCTTC; CDR3 protein: CASSQVGLAGENEQFF
V gene: TRBV6-5; D gene: -; clone size: -; CDR3 length: 15; J gene: TRBJ1-1; CDR3 DNA: TGTGCCAGCAGTTCATCCCGGGGGGCTGGCACTGAAGCTTTCTTT; CDR3 protein: CASSSSRGAGTEAFF
V gene: TRBV3-1/TRBV3-2; D gene: -; clone size: once; CDR3 length: 16; J gene: TRBJ2-3; CDR3 DNA: TGTGCCAGCAGCCAAGAGCGGGGACCCGGCACAGATACGCAGTATTTT; CDR3 protein: CASSQERGPGTDTQYF
V gene: TRBV5-4; D gene: -; clone size: once; CDR3 length: 16; J gene: TRBJ2-7; CDR3 DNA: TGTGCCAGCAGCTCAAACCGGATACTAAGCTCCTACGAGCAGTACTTC; CDR3 protein: CASSSNRILSSYEQYF
V gene: TRBV28; D gene: TRBD2; clone size: -; CDR3 length: 13; J gene: TRBJ2-7; CDR3 DNA: TGTGCCTGCCAGGGACTAGCGGGAGGCGAGCAGTACTTC; CDR3 protein: CACQGLAGGEQYF
V gene: TRBV6-2/TRBV6-3; D gene: -; clone size: -; CDR3 length: 16; J gene: TRBJ2-3; CDR3 DNA: TGTGCCAGCAGCCCTCTCTCGAGTTTTTACACAGATACGCAGTATTTT; CDR3 protein: CASSPLSSFYTDTQYF
V gene: TRBV5-1; D gene: TRBD2; clone size: -; CDR3 length: 15; J gene: TRBJ2-1; CDR3 DNA: TGCGCCAGCAGCTTGGAGTCTAGCGGATACAATGAGCAGTTCTTC; CDR3 protein: CASSLESSGYNEQFF
V gene: TRBV3-1/TRBV3-2; D gene: -; clone size: few; CDR3 length: 12; J gene: TRBJ2-3; CDR3 DNA: TGTGCCAGCAGCCGGACTACAGATACGCAGTATTTT; CDR3 protein: CASSRTTDTQYF